This T cell receptor (beta chain) stems from a study of blood T cell repertoires in COVID-19. Study at large: The United States, Italy and Spain supplied acute and convalescent COVID-19 samples. Sources were T cells, B-cell-depleted T cells, or PBMCs; the material itself was cDNA or gDNA.

Germline assignment: CDR1 SNHLY and CDR2 FYNNEI. There are 18 residues in the CDR3. The ends were cut back, 8 bases at V and 1 base at J, with 23 bases in the middle. Original handling: Reference gene primers were amplified, and this amplification served to estimate nucleated cell counts. Measured with immunoSEQ multiplex PCR; TCRdb has only the in-frame clones, and not every one. V, J and clone size are taken as reported in that table, and D and trimming were inferred from the DNA itself. The table shows around 180,000 clones, with roughly 85% occurring only once. The rearrangement joins TRBV2 to TRBJ2-2; a possible D gene is TRBD1 (6 bases). This clonotype originated in a man in his sixties with acute or convalescent COVID-19. Material: peripheral blood. This CDR3 is CASVGIPTQGVNTGELFF. The CDR3 nucleotides are TGTGCCAGCGTGGGGATTCCTACACAGGGAGTGAACACCGGGGAGCTGTTTTTT.